This T cell receptor (beta chain) was documented in a study of blood T cell repertoires in COVID-19. Study details: Some COVID-19 samples were acute and others convalescent; all came from the United States, Italy and Spain.

Enrolled during active infection, Seattle patients were then followed longitudinally. J lost 7 bases, V lost 6 bases, and 10 bases had no gene match. The CDR3 consists of 15 residues. Germline CDR1 reads MNHEY; CDR2 reads SVGAGI. Study processing details: By means of reference gene primer amplification, nucleated cell counts were estimated. Produced via immunoSEQ multiplex PCR; TCRdb's table is partial and in-frame only. V and J calls and clone size follow that table, whereas D and trimming were derived from the DNA. The sample shows 150,000 to 160,000 clones, roughly 83% of them seen only once. This TCR was recovered from a woman aged 60-75 years with COVID-19, enrolled during active disease. The chain combines TRBV6-5 with TRBJ1-5; 9 bases align to TRBD1. The sequenced sample consisted of peripheral blood. The CDR3 protein is CASRQQGASGQPQHF. Written as DNA, the CDR3 is TGTGCCAGCAGGCAACAGGGGGCTTCGGGACAGCCCCAGCATTTT.